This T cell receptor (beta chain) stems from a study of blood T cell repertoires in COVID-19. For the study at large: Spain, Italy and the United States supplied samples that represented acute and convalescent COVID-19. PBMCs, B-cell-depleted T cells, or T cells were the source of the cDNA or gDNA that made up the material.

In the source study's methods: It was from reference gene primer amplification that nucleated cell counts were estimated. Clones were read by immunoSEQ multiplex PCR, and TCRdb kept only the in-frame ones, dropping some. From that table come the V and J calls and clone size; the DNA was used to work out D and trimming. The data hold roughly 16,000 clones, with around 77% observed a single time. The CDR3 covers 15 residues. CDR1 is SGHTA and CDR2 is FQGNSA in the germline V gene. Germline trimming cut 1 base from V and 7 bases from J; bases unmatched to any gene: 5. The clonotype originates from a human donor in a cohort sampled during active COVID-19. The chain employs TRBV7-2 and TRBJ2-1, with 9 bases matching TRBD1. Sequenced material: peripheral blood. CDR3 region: CASSLEQGAVNEQFF. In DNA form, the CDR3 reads TGTGCCAGCAGCTTAGAACAGGGGGCAGTGAATGAGCAGTTCTTC.